This passage covers 21 T cell receptor beta chains from one sample sequenced in a study of OX40 agonist ivuxolimab in advanced cancers. The protocol was immunoSEQ multiplex PCR, while the TCRdb copy is restricted to in-frame clones and leaves out a portion. The sample lists 72,000 or so clones; around 88% were seen once. The starting material was CD4+ or CD8+ T cells sorted from blood, obtained in a trial of the OX40 agonist ivuxolimab. The origin of the receptors is an adult with an advanced solid tumor such as melanoma, head and neck, liver or kidney cancer.

This chain joins TRBV7-8 and TRBJ1-1; unclear D gene. The V and J ends lost 1 base and 7 bases respectively, with 13 bases between them. Germline CDR1 SGHVS, CDR2 FQNEAQ. This CDR3 is 14 amino acids long. CDR3 amino acids: CASSLVSRNSEAFF. CDR3 nucleotide sequence: TGTGCCAGCAGCTTAGTGTCCAGAAATAGTGAAGCTTTCTTT.

The gene calls are TRBV6-5 and TRBJ1-1; 7 nucleotides match TRBD1. After removal of 6 bases from V and 1 base from J, the junction contained 2 bases not matched to a gene. This CDR3 has 13 amino acids. Germline lookup yields CDR1 MNHEY and CDR2 SVGAGI. The CDR3: CASRGTANTEAFF. Written as DNA, the CDR3 is TGTGCCAGCAGAGGGACAGCGAACACTGAAGCTTTCTTT.

The genes are TRBV2 and TRBJ1-6; D remains unclear. The ends were cut back, 6 bases at V and 7 bases at J, with 10 bases in the middle. Germline CDR1 is SNHLY and CDR2 is FYNNEI. This CDR3 comprises 13 residues. As DNA, the CDR3 is TGTGCCAGCAGCATTACAGAGAATTCACCCCTCCACTTT. This sequence encodes CASSITENSPLHF.

V gene TRBV28 combines with J gene TRBJ2-5, with 7 bases identical to TRBD2. This CDR3 is built from 16 residues. V trimming: 2 bases; J trimming: 7 bases; junction bases outside the gene matches: 13. Looked up from germline, CDR1 is MDHEN and CDR2 is SYDVKM. CDR3 in amino acids: CASSLPSGIDGGTQYF. The DNA for the CDR3 is TGTGCCAGCAGTTTACCCAGCGGGATCGACGGGGGGACCCAGTACTTC.

This chain uses TRBV18 with TRBJ2-3; 8 bases are shared with TRBD1. The CDR3 length is 15 residues. J was trimmed by 0 bases and V by 3 bases; bases with no gene match: 2. Germline CDR1 KGHSH, CDR2 LQKENI. CDR3: CASSPGQASTDTQYF. DNA of the CDR3: TGTGCCAGCTCACCGGGACAGGCGAGCACAGATACGCAGTATTTT.

This clone was counted only a few times. The V call is TRBV28, the J call TRBJ2-7; 8 positions agree with TRBD2. The CDR3 length is 13 residues. Germline-derived CDR1 and CDR2 are MDHEN and SYDVKM. J gave up 4 bases and V 7 bases, and 6 bases lay outside the gene matches. CDR3 DNA sequence: TGTGCCAGCATCCCGGGACTAGGTTACGAGCAGTACTTC. Translation: CASIPGLGYEQYF.

Here the CDR3 DNA reads TGTGCCAGCAGTGCCGGGGACAGGGTTGTACATGGCTACACCTTC. This codes for CASSAGDRVVHGYTF. The chain employs TRBV28 and TRBJ1-2; 9 bases are shared with TRBD1. This CDR3 spans 15 amino acids. Germline V gene lookup returns CDR1 MDHEN and CDR2 SYDVKM. J lost 6 bases, V lost 5 bases, and 10 bases had no gene match.

This chain connects TRBV11-2 to TRBJ2-2, with TRBD1 matching over 8 bases. The CDR3 sequence is 15 residues long. The germline CDR1 and CDR2 sequences are SGHAT and FQNNGV. The J segment lost 5 bases and the V segment lost 4 bases, leaving 6 bases of the junction unmatched. CDR3 protein: CASSSRQGRTGELFF. CDR3 nucleotides: TGTGCCAGCAGCTCCCGACAGGGGCGGACCGGGGAGCTGTTTTTT.

V and J are TRBV18 and TRBJ1-5; D might be TRBD1 (6 bases). The CDR3 has 14 amino acids. CDR1 and CDR2 from the germline V gene are KGHSH and LQKENI. Trimming pared 3 bases from V and 10 bases from J, leaving 16 bases between. The CDR3 region is CASSPRGAGGPQHF. The CDR3 bases are TGTGCCAGCTCACCTAGGGGGGCGGGAGGTCCCCAGCATTTT.

This clone occurred a few times. The chain carries TRBV7-6 and TRBJ2-3; no reliable D call. This CDR3 has 15 amino acids. Trimming took 1 base from V and 4 from J, leaving 12 bases between them. CDR1 is SGHVS, CDR2 FNYEAQ, per germline. The CDR3 DNA reads as TGTGCCAGCAGCTTAGTGTCCCGCCCCCCAGATACGCAGTATTTT. Its protein is CASSLVSRPPDTQYF.

The chain carries TRBV10-3 and TRBJ1-2; TRBD1 agrees at 7 bases. V dropped 6 bases and J dropped 1; count of bases not matched to a gene: 5. The CDR3 extends over 14 amino acids. Germline CDR1 and CDR2: ENHRY and SYGVKD. The CDR3 nucleotides are TGTGCCATCAGGCTGGCAGGGGGTAACTATGGCTACACCTTC. Translated: CAIRLAGGNYGYTF.

The J gene is TRBJ1-2, the V gene TRBV29-1, with TRBD1 identical over 8 bases. The CDR3 runs 14 residues. Germline trimming cut 0 bases from V and 7 bases from J; bases unmatched to any gene: 7. Germline values: CDR1 SQVTM, CDR2 ANQGSEA. In DNA form, the CDR3 reads TGCAGCGTTGAAGATCGGCAGGGGGCAGGTGGCTACACCTTC. It yields the protein CSVEDRQGAGGYTF.

The chain is built from TRBV27 and TRBJ2-3; perhaps TRBD2 as D (6 bases). This CDR3 comprises 20 residues. Germline V gene data show CDR1 as MNHEY and CDR2 as SMNVEV (reference sequence). The ends were cut back, 4 bases at V and 0 bases at J, with 26 bases in the middle. The CDR3 region is CASSYRFDSPSGLSTDTQYF. The CDR3, as DNA: TGTGCCAGCAGTTACCGATTCGACAGCCCGAGCGGGTTGAGCACAGATACGCAGTATTTT.

J is TRBJ2-5 and V is TRBV7-9; D possibly corresponds to TRBD2 (5 bases). The CDR3 is 16 residues long. Per germline, CDR1 SEHNR and CDR2 FQNEAQ (reference sequence). Trimming cost V 4 bases and J 5 bases, with 20 bases left between them. DNA of the CDR3: TGTGCCAGCAGCTCCCTACGGTGGGCGACGGGGGAGACCCAGTACTTC. This translates into CASSSLRWATGETQYF.

CDR3 sequence (DNA): TGTGCCAGCAGTGTCGAGACAGGGAACACTGAAGCTTTCTTT. Translation: CASSVETGNTEAFF. The chain links TRBV2 to TRBJ1-1; D perhaps matches TRBD1 (6 bases). The CDR3 length is 14 residues. Trimming removed 4 bases from V and 1 base from J, with 10 bases in between. Per germline, CDR1 SNHLY and CDR2 FYNNEI.

The rearrangement links TRBV30 to TRBJ2-1; 7 positions match TRBD2. CDR1 GTSNPN and CDR2 SVGIG come from the germline V gene (reference sequence). V was clipped by 5 bases and J by 1 base; unmatched bases: 11. This CDR3 spans 16 amino acids. The DNA for the CDR3 is TGTGCCTGGGTAGGGAGGGGCCCCGGGTCCTACAATGAGCAGTTCTTC. Amino acid sequence: CAWVGRGPGSYNEQFF.

The rearrangement links TRBV19 to TRBJ1-2; TRBD1 aligns across 9 bases. CDR3 length equals 16 residues. Germline CDR1 reads LNHDA; CDR2 reads SQIVND (reference sequence). Trimming removed 10 bases from V and 1 base from J; junction bases left unmatched: 13. CDR3 region: CATLGRTGDLNYGYTF. The CDR3 bases are TGTGCCACCCTGGGCAGGACAGGGGATCTTAACTATGGCTACACCTTC.

The rearrangement links TRBV6-1 to TRBJ2-1; 9 bases align to TRBD2. The CDR3 contains 13 residues. Germline V gene sequence: CDR1 MNHNS, CDR2 SASEGT. The junction had 1 base not matched to a gene; V was cut back by 8 bases and J by 2 bases. The CDR3 region is CASRLAAYNEQFF. Written as DNA, the CDR3 is TGTGCCAGCCGACTAGCGGCCTACAATGAGCAGTTCTTC.

This chain links TRBV15 with TRBJ1-1, with 8 bases that match TRBD1. This CDR3 has 14 amino acids. V shed 1 base, J shed 6 bases, and the junction held 4 bases outside the gene matches. Germline V gene lookup returns CDR1 LNHNV and CDR2 YYDKDF (reference sequence). CDR3 loop: CATSRVQGAAEAFF. The CDR3 DNA follows: TGTGCCACCAGCAGAGTCCAGGGGGCAGCTGAAGCTTTCTTT.

To note about this clone: One base away lies a much larger clone, so this may be a sequencing read error. Other DNA sequences of this sample code for an identical CDR3. The gene calls are TRBV6-5 and TRBJ1-2, with TRBD1 as a possible D gene (6 bases). The CDR3 totals 15 residues. In germline, CDR1 is MNHEY, CDR2 SVGAGI. In DNA form, the CDR3 reads TGTGCCAGCAGTATAGGGGGGGGTACTAACTATGGTTACACCTTC. Translated, it gives CASSIGGGTNYGYTF.

This rearrangement joins TRBV7-9 to TRBJ2-7; TRBD1 or TRBD2 may be the D gene (5 bases each). CDR3 length: 14 amino acids. Trimming took off 4 bases at V and 2 bases at J, with 12 bases between the two ends. CDR1 is SEHNR and CDR2 is FQNEAQ in the germline V gene (reference sequence). The CDR3 DNA follows: TGTGCCAGCAGCTCACCCGGGGCCGCCTACGAGCAGTACTTC. It translates to CASSSPGAAYEQYF.